Reported below is one T cell receptor (beta chain). Its binding antigen is unknown. No base quality information exists; no much larger clone differs at one position. The time point label on this specimen signifies: baseline before first vaccination. Samples from vaccinated people were obtained from the UK trials COV001 and COV002, which included a single-blind randomized controlled phase 2/3 trial of AZD1222 (ChAdOx1 nCoV-19) in healthy adults. For TCRbeta chain sequencing, PBMC samples were collected from trial participants at day 0 and at day 28 after the second dose. The CDR3 regions of human TCRbeta chains were subjected to immunosequencing. Processing in the source paper ran as follows. TCRs in the repertoires were compared against a reference library of SARS-CoV-2-specific TCRs that had been generated with the MIRA antigen-specificity platform. Breadth meant the fraction of unique TCRs that were SARS-CoV-2-associated, whereas depth meant the fraction of total T cells that were SARS-CoV-2-associated. Using the MIRA data, each spike-specific TCR was mapped to the spike region that the TCR reacts to and placed in a CD4 or CD8 class. Log10-transformed breadth and depth values were compared by one-way ANOVA with Sidak's multiple comparisons tests. The source is immuneACCESS, and TCRdb retained only in-frame sequences with V and J called. Part of the clones is not carried over; for the studies checked, unresolved V genes explain less than half of this, and the remainder is unexplained. Clonal size and the V and J genes are those of that table, whereas D and trimming came from the DNA. The sample yields around 180,000 clones; 88% were counted once. Together, the top ten hold approximately 7.7% of the sample.

V loses 3 bases at its end and J loses 5 bases; junction bases beyond the gene matches: 4. CDR1 and CDR2, looked up from the germline V gene, are SGHRS and YFSETQ. Counted from cysteine to phenylalanine, this CDR3 has 14 amino acids. Here the CDR3 DNA is all that survives: 42 bases in frame from base 1. This sample was included in a study of T cell responses to AZD1222 COVID-19 vaccine (dated by TCRdb to 2020 to 2023). Background for the entire study: AZD1222 recipients whose second dose came at about 4 weeks and those whose second dose came at about 12 weeks were combined into one group, since spike-specific TCR depth and breadth did not differ between the two schedules. A total of over 230 trial participants underwent TCR sequencing, of whom 207 received two doses of AZD1222 and 26 received two doses of the MenACWY control vaccine. Trial participants were enrolled into age subgroups of 18-55, 56-69 and 70-plus years, which contained approximately 150, 28 and 58 TCR-sequenced participants, respectively.

What the study reported, not specific to this receptor: Participants were mostly white British, with more females than males. The authors suggested clonal diversity may have been underestimated. The 56-69-year group was small, and its depth increase did not reach significance, likely because of low power. After two AZD1222 doses, both the breadth and the depth of spike-specific TCRs were significantly higher than at day 0 and than in MenACWY recipients. Epitopes outside the regions mutated in the B.1.351 and B.1.1.7 variants were reportedly recognized by nearly half of the unique spike-specific TCRs. Because no day 14 peak-response samples were available, the repertoires could be characterized only after the peak T cell response. Conclusions about previously exposed vaccinees are limited because only a handful of AZD1222 recipients were SARS-CoV-2 seropositive at baseline. The vaccine-associated CD4 TCRs covered the entire spike protein, and the dominant responses fell in regions 160-218 and 743-854.

Sequences were derived from peripheral blood, sampled on day 0 of AZD1222 vaccination. The source of this sequence is an adult in good health. Recombination connected TRBV5-1 to TRBJ1-5, with 8 middle bases fitting TRBD1. The CDR3 in this case is CASSSTGGDQPQHF. The base sequence is TGCGCCAGCAGCTCTACAGGGGGTGATCAGCCCCAGCATTTT.